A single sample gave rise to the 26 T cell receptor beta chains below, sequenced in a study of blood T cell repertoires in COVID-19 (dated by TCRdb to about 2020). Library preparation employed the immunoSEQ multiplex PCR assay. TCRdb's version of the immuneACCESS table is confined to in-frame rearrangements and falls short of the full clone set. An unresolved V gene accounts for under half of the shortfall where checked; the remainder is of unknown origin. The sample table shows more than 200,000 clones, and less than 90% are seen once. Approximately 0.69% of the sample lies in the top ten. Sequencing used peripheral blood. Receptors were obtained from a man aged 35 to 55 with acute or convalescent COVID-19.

The CDR3 DNA is TGCAGCGTTGTCGCTGGGAGCTCCTACGAGCAGTACTTC. Amino acids: CSVVAGSSYEQYF. This chain joins TRBV29-1 and TRBJ2-7; possibly TRBD2 for D (5 bases). Germline lookup yields CDR1 SQVTM and CDR2 ANQGSEA. The CDR3 consists of 13 residues. The germline V and J ends were trimmed by 4 bases and 0 bases, with 10 bases remaining between them.

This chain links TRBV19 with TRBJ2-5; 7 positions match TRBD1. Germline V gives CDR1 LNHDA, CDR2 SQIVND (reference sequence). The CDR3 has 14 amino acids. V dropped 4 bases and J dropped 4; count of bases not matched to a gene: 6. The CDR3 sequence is CASSTGTVLETQYF. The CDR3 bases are TGTGCCAGTAGTACCGGGACAGTATTAGAGACCCAGTACTTC.

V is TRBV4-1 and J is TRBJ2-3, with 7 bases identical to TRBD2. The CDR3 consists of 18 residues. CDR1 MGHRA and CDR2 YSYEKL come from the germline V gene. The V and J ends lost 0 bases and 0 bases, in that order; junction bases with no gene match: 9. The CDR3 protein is CASSQDFGLAESTDTQYF. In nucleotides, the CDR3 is TGCGCCAGCAGCCAAGATTTCGGGCTAGCGGAGAGCACAGATACGCAGTATTTT.

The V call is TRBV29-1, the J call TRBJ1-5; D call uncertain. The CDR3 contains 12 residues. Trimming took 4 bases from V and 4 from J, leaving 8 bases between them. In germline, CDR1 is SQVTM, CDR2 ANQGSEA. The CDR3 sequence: CSVGGDNQPQHF. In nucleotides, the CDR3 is TGCAGCGTTGGCGGGGATAATCAGCCCCAGCATTTT.

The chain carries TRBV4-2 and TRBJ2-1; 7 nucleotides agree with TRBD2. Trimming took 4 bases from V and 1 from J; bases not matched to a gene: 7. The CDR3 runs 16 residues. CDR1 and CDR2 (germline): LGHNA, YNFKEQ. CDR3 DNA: TGTGCCAGCAGCCCGAGGGGCGGGAGATCCTACAATGAGCAGTTCTTC. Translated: CASSPRGGRSYNEQFF.

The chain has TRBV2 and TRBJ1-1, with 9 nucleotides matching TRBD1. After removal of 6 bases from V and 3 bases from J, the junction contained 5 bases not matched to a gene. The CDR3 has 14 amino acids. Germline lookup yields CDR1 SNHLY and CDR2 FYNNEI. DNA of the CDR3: TGTGCCAGCAGAGGACAGGGGACGGACACTGAAGCTTTCTTT. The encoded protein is CASRGQGTDTEAFF.

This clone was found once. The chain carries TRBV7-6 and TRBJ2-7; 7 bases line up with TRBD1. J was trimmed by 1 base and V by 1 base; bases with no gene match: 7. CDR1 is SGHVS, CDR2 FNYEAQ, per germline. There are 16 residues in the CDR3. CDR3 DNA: TGTGCCAGCAGCTTAGAAGGGGGCAGGGGGTCCTACGAGCAGTACTTC. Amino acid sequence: CASSLEGGRGSYEQYF.

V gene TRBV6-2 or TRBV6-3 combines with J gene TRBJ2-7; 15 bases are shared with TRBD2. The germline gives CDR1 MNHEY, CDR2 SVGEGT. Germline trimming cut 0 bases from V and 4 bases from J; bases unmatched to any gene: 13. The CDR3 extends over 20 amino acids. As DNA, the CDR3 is TGTGCCAGCAGTTACTCTCGGACTAGCGGGAGGGCCCTCGACGGTTACGAGCAGTACTTC. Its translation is CASSYSRTSGRALDGYEQYF.

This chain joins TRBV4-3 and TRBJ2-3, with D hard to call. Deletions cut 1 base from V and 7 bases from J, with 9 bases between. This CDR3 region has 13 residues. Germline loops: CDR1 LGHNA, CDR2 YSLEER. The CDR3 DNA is TGCGCCAGCAGCCAAGGACTGAAACATACGCAGTATTTT. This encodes CASSQGLKHTQYF.

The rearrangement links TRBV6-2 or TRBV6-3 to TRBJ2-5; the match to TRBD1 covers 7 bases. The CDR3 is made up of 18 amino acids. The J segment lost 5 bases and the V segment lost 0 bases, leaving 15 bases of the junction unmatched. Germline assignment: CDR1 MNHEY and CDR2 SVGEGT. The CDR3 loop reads CASSYSSSLGRGRETQYF. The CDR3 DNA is TGTGCCAGCAGTTACTCGTCGAGTTTGGGTAGGGGGCGGGAGACCCAGTACTTC.

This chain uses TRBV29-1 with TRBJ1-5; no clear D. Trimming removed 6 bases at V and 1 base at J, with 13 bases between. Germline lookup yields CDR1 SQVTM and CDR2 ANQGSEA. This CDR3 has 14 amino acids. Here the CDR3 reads CSVLWGGSNQPQHF. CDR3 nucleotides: TGCAGCGTGCTATGGGGAGGGAGCAATCAGCCCCAGCATTTT.

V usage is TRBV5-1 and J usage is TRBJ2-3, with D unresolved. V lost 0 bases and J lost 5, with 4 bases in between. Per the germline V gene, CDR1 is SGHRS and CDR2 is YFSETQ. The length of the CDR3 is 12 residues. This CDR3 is CASSLGQDTQYF. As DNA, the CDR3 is TGCGCCAGCAGCTTGGGGCAAGATACGCAGTATTTT. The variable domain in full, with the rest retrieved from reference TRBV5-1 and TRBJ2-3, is KAGVTQTPRYLIKTRGQQVTLSCSPISGHRSVSWYQQTPGQGLQFLFEYFSETQRNKGNFPGRFSGRQFSNSRSEMNVSTLELGDSALYLCASSLGQDTQYFGPGTRLTVL.

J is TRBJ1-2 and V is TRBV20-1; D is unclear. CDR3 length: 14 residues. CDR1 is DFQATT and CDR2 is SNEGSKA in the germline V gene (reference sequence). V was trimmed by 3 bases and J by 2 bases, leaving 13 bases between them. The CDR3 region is CSASGGSRNYGYTF. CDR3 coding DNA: TGCAGTGCTAGTGGTGGGAGTAGAAACTATGGCTACACCTTC.

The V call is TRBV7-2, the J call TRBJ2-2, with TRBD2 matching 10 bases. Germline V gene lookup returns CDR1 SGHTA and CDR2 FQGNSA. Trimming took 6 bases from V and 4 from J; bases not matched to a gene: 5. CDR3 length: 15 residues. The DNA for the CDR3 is TGTGCCAGCAGGGTAGCGGGAGGAGCCACCGGGGAGCTGTTTTTT. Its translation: CASRVAGGATGELFF.

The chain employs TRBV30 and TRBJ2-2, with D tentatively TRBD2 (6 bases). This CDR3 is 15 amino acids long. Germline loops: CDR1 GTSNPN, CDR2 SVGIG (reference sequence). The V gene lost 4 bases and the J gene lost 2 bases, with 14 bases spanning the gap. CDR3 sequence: CAWTAGPLNTGELFF. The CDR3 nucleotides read TGTGCCTGGACCGCGGGACCTTTAAACACCGGGGAGCTGTTTTTT.

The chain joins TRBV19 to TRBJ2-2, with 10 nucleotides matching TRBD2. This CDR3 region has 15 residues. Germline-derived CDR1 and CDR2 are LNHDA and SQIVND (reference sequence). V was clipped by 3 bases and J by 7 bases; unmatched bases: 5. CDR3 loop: CASSIQGLASGELFF. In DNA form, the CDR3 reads TGTGCCAGTAGTATCCAGGGACTAGCGAGCGGGGAGCTGTTTTTT.

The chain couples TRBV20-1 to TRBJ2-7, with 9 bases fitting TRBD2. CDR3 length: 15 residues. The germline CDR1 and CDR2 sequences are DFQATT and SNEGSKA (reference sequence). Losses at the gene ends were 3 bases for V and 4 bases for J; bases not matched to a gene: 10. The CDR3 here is CSASRAGGPGYEQYF. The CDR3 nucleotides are TGCAGTGCTAGTAGGGCGGGAGGGCCCGGATACGAGCAGTACTTC.

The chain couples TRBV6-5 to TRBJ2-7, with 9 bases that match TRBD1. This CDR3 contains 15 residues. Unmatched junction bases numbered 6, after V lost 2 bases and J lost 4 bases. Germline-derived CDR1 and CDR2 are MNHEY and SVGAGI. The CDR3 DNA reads TGTGCCAGCAGTTACACTGGACAGGGGACTTACGAGCAGTACTTC. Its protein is CASSYTGQGTYEQYF.

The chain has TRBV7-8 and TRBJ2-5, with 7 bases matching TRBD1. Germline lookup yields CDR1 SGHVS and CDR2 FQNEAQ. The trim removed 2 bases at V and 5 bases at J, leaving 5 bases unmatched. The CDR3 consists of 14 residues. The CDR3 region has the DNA TGTGCCAGCAGCTTACCGGGACAGCTGGAGACCCAGTACTTC. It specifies CASSLPGQLETQYF.

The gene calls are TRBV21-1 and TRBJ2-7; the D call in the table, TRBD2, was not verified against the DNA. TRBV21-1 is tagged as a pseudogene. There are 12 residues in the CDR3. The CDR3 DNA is TGTGCCAGGGCAGGGAGGCGGGAGGAGCAGTACTTC. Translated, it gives CARAGRREEQYF.

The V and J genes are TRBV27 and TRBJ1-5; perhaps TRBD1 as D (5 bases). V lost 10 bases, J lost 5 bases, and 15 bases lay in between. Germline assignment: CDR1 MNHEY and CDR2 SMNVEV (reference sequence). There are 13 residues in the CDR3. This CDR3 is CATGRGGDQPQHF. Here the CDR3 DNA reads TGTGCCACCGGAAGAGGAGGGGATCAGCCCCAGCATTTT.

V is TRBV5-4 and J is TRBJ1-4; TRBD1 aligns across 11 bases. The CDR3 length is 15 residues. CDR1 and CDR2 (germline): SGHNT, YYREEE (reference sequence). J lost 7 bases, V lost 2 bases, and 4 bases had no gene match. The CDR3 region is CASSFPGQGGEKLFF. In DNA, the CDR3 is TGTGCCAGCAGCTTCCCGGGACAGGGGGGTGAAAAACTGTTTTTT.

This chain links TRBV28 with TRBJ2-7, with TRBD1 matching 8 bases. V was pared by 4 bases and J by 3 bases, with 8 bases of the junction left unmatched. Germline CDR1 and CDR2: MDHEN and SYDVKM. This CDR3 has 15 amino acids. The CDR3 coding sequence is TGTGCCAGCAGTTCTACGGGACAGGCCATCTACGAGCAGTACTTC. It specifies CASSSTGQAIYEQYF.

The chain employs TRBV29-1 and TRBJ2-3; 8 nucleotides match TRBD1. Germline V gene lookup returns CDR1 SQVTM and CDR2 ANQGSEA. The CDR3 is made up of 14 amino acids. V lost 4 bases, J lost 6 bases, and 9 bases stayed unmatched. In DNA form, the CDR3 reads TGCAGCGTTGTCCGGACAGGGTGGTGGGATACGCAGTATTTT. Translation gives CSVVRTGWWDTQYF.

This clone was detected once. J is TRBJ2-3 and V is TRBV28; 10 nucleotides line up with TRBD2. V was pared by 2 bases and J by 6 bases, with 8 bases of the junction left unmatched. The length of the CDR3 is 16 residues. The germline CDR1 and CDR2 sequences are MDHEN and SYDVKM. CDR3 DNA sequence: TGTGCCAGCAGTTTAGGGCTAGCGGGAGTTTGGGATACGCAGTATTTT. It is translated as CASSLGLAGVWDTQYF.

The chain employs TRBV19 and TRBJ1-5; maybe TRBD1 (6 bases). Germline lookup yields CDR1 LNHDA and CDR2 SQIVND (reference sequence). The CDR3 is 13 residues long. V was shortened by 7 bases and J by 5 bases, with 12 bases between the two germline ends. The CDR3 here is CASNGNRDQPQHF. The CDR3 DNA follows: TGTGCCAGTAACGGCAACAGGGATCAGCCCCAGCATTTT.